This section outlines one TCR beta chain sequence together with its context. Its cognate antigen is unknown. The CDR3 length is 14 residues. Trimming took 2 bases from V and 5 from J, leaving 10 bases between them. Germline V gene sequence: CDR1 SGHTA, CDR2 FQGTGA. This sample is drawn from a study of T cell responses to AZD1222 COVID-19 vaccine. Study results and limitations: The donors showed a predominance of white British ancestry and of females, with possible underestimation of clonal diversity.

Clones were read by immunoSEQ multiplex PCR, and TCRdb kept only the in-frame ones, dropping some. The table shows tens of thousands of clones, with under 90% occurring only once. The chain couples TRBV7-3 to TRBJ2-4; tentatively, D is TRBD2 (6 bases). The receptor was derived from an adult in good health. This specimen consisted of peripheral blood, obtained on day 0 of AZD1222 vaccination. The CDR3 coding sequence is TGTGCCAGCAGCTTAGGGGGGATTCAAAACATTCAGTACTTC. The encoded protein is CASSLGGIQNIQYF.